The entry below describes one TCR beta chain. This clone was seen a few times. Its specific antigen is unknown. The input lacks base qualities; no much larger clone sits a single base away. In the paper's terms, the time point label means: baseline before oral tofacitinib. Lesional scalp punch biopsies and peripheral blood were collected from alopecia areata patients. PBMCs were separated by density centrifugation and stained for CD3, CD4 and CD8, after which CD4+ and CD8+ T cells were sorted on a FACSAria. The data belong to a study of CD8+ T cells in alopecia areata (dated by TCRdb to 2016 to 2018). Regarding the research as a whole: Treated patients were enrolled in an open-label pilot trial of oral tofacitinib at 5 to 10 mg twice daily for moderate-to-severe alopecia areata. Patients stayed on tofacitinib for 6 to 18 months and then had 6 months of follow-up off drug so that delayed response and recurrence could be assessed. To study T cell clonal expansion in alopecia areata, the researchers applied high-throughput TCRbeta sequencing to both the C3H/HeJ mouse model and human patients. On the human side, TCRbeta sequencing was run on scalp tissue and on sorted CD4+ and CD8+ peripheral blood T cells from healthy controls and from alopecia areata patients with either patchy or totalis/universalis disease. Biopsies were taken from tofacitinib-treated patients at baseline and again at 4 and 24 weeks into treatment, and several of those patients also had a later scalp biopsy. Scalp clonality was compared among normal scalp (n=4), patchy alopecia areata scalp (n=8), and alopecia totalis/universalis scalp (n=8). RNA was obtained with the PAXgene miRNA kit for fixed scalp, the miRNeasy kit for PBMCs, and the RNeasy kit for mouse skin. TCRbeta CDR3 regions were amplified by immunoSEQ multiplex PCR with 35 Vbeta forward and 13 Jbeta reverse primers. The study at large found these results: Compared with normal scalp, lesional scalp had higher clonality and more expanded CD8+ clones, particularly in alopecia totalis/universalis, a pattern that suggests antigenic drive. Scalp TCR repertoire analysis is complicated because resident alphabeta T cells in normal human skin are also sequenced, whereas mouse skin is dominated by gammadelta T cells. TCR sequences shared between patients were less clear than in mice, possibly partly because of HLA diversity in the patient population.

The library was produced with the immunoSEQ multiplex PCR assay. RNA was extracted from all samples and reverse transcribed into cDNA as template for TCR sequencing. First-strand cDNA was synthesized using SuperScript III with a 2:1 mix of oligo-dT and random hexamers. A synthetic immune receptor repertoire was used to gauge amplification bias, and whatever bias remained was removed computationally. Concerning the study's data processing: Raw reads were preprocessed to remove errors, and CDR3 was defined according to IMGT conventions as the region from the conserved cysteine to phenylalanine. Clonality was calculated as 1 minus Shannon entropy normalized by log2 of the number of productive unique TCRs. Whether each scalp clone was CD4 or CD8 was inferred by checking scalp TCRbeta sequences against the CD4 and CD8 repertoires from sorted blood. The immuneACCESS repertoire file appears here via TCRdb, limited to in-frame rearrangements. These files lack a portion of the clones; in checked studies, under half of the deficit traces to unresolved V genes, and the cause of the others is not known. V and J calls and clone size are copied from that table; D and trimming were computed from the DNA. This sample is represented by more than 200,000 clones; under 70% of them were singletons. Clones ranked in the top ten supply approximately 1.2% of the sample.

This receptor was identified in a human donor with alopecia areata. Sequencing used CD4+ T cells sorted from blood, obtained at week 0.

This receptor carries the CDR3 CASSVGGDGQPQHF. The DNA is TGTGCCAGCAGCGTAGGAGGGGACGGGCAGCCCCAGCATTTT. The V and J segments used are TRBV9 and TRBJ1-5, and the D gene may be TRBD1, 5 bases matching. Reading from cysteine to phenylalanine, the CDR3 counts 14 amino acids. Of all the DNA, just the CDR3 is kept, 42 bases in frame from base 1. V gives up 0 bases and J gives up 7 bases, and the segment between their germline ends measures 11 bases. Per the germline V gene, SGDLS is the CDR1 and YYNGEE is the CDR2. The CDR3, completed at both ends by the reference TRBV9 and TRBJ1-5 genes, gives the full variable domain DSGVTQTPKHLITATGQRVTLRCSPRSGDLSVYWYQQSLDQGLQFLIQYYNGEERAKGNILERFSAQQFPDLHSELNLSSLELGDSALYFCASSVGGDGQPQHFGDGTRLSIL.